This T cell receptor beta chain stems from a study of graft-versus-host responses after intestinal transplantation. Notes on the study in general: GvH clones were identified in recipient marrow, with some first appearing in ileum or blood.

Only in-frame clones appear in the TCRdb table, and some are missing; sequencing was by immunoSEQ multiplex PCR. The sample has about 100,000 clones; roughly 84% are singletons. CDR3 length: 11 amino acids. CDR1 MNHEY and CDR2 SVGAGI come from the germline V gene. V was pared by 8 bases and J by 8 bases, with 5 bases of the junction left unmatched. Remarks on this clone: The antigen is undetermined.

Sequenced material: unstimulated CD4+ T cells sorted from spleen or lymph node cells, taken before transplant. V is TRBV6-5 and J is TRBJ1-2; 7 bases line up with TRBD1. This receptor was taken from a human donor who was the organ donor for an intestinal transplant. This chain's CDR3 is CASRTGGGYTF. The DNA for the CDR3 is TGTGCCAGCCGGACAGGTGGCGGCTACACCTTC.